This T cell receptor (beta chain) comes out of a study of cytomegalovirus exposure and HLA in healthy donors. Broader study findings: Reportedly, a later analysis found an Asian-associated ancestry cluster had fewer N-insertions than the roughly 670-donor mean.

This PCR relied on a set of 60 Vbeta primers and 13 Jbeta primers. In the study's own analysis: In a later analysis, 80 million or so unique TCR beta chains included roughly 11 million shared by two or more donors. Clones were sequenced by immunoSEQ multiplex PCR, and TCRdb holds only the in-frame ones, with some missing. V and J calls and clone size come straight from that table; D and trimming were deduced from the DNA. The sample shows 95,000 to 150,000 clones, less than 85% of them seen only once. Every donor was a healthy person donating bone marrow. For this clone: No antigen is known for it.

This CDR3 comprises 16 residues. V was clipped by 5 bases and J by 7 bases; unmatched bases: 12. Germline CDR1 is LNHDA and CDR2 is SQIVND (reference sequence). This TCR derives from a woman aged 35 to 49 in good health and CMV-seronegative. The chain uses TRBV19 and TRBJ1-5, with TRBD1 matching 9 bases. The specimen was PBMCs. The CDR3 bases are TGTGCCAGTAGTCCAAGGACAGGGGCGGTGGGGCAGCCCCAGCATTTT. Translation gives CASSPRTGAVGQPQHF.